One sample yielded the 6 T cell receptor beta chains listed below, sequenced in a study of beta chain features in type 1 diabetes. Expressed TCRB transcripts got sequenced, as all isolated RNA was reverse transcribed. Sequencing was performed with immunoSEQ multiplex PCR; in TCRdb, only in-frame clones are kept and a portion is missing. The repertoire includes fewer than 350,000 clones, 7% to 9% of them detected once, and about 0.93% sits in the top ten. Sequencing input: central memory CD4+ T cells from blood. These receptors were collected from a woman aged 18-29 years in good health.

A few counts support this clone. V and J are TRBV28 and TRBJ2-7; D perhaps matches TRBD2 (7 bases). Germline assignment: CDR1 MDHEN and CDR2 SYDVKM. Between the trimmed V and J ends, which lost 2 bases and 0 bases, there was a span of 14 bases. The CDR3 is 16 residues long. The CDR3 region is CASSLGGGAGSYEQYV. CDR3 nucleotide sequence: TGTGCCAGCAGTTTAGGCGGGGGCGCGGGCTCCTACGAGCAGTACGTC.

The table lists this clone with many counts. The CDR3 loop reads CASSLRRQGAHEQFF. CDR3 nucleotides: TGTGCCAGCAGTTTACGGAGGCAGGGGGCGCATGAGCAGTTCTTC. J is TRBJ2-1 and V is TRBV27; 8 positions agree with TRBD1. V shed 2 bases and J 8 bases; nucleotides not matched to a gene: 8. The CDR3 sequence is 15 residues long. Germline CDR1 is MNHEY and CDR2 is SMNVEV (reference sequence).

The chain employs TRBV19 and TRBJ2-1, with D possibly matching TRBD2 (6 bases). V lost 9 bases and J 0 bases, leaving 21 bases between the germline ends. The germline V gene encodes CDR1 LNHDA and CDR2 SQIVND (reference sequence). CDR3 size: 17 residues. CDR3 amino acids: CASSRVFGGDSYNEQFF. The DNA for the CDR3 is TGTGCCAGCAGTCGCGTTTTCGGCGGGGACTCCTACAATGAGCAGTTCTTC.

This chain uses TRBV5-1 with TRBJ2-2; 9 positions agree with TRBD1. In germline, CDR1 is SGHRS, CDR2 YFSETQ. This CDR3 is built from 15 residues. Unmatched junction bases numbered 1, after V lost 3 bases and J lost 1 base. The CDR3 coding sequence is TGCGCCAGCAGCTCGGGACAGGGGAACACCGGGGAGCTGTTTTTT. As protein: CASSSGQGNTGELFF.

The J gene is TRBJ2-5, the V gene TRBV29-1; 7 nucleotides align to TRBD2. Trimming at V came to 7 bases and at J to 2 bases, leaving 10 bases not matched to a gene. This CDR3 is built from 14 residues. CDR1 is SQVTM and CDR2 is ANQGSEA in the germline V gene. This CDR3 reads CSGRTSELQETQYF. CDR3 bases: TGCAGCGGCAGAACTAGCGAGCTACAAGAGACCCAGTACTTC.

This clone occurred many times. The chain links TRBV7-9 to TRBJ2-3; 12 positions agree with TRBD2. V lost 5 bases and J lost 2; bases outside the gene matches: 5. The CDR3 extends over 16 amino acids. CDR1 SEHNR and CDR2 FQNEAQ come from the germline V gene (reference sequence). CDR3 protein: CASSRGLAGNTDTQYF. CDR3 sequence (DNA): TGTGCCAGCAGCCGAGGACTAGCGGGAAACACAGATACGCAGTATTTT.